A selection of T cell receptor beta chains follows, all from one sample in a study of T cells in tuberculosis. Libraries were prepared by immunoSEQ multiplex PCR; TCRdb keeps only in-frame clonotypes and omits some of them. Here the sample spans roughly 19,000 clones, roughly nine tenths being singletons. Source material: PBMCs. All receptors derive from a donor aged 10-29 years with latent tuberculosis or without tuberculosis infection. Each CDR3 is given with its conserved first and last residue. A D gene is named only where the DNA matches it firmly. The size field is filled for only some rows; it gives once, few, many or a size class.

CDR3nt: TGCGCCAGCAGCCAAGCAACAGGTGGGGCCAACGTCCTGACTTTC
CDR3aa: CASSQATGGANVLTF
abundance: -
v_gene: TRBV4-3
d_gene: -
j_gene: TRBJ2-6

CDR3nt: TGTGCCAGCAGTGAAATGGGAGGGTTACATCAGCCCCAGCATTTT
CDR3aa: CASSEMGGLHQPQHF
abundance: -
v_gene: TRBV6-1
d_gene: -
j_gene: TRBJ1-5

CDR3nt: TGCGCCAGCAGCCAAGACCCGGAGGGAAGGGCTTTCTTT
CDR3aa: CASSQDPEGRAFF
abundance: few
v_gene: TRBV4-3
d_gene: -
j_gene: TRBJ1-1

CDR3nt: TGTGCCAGCAGCTTAAGGGGGCTCTCCTACAATGAGCAGTTCTTC
CDR3aa: CASSLRGLSYNEQFF
abundance: -
v_gene: TRBV11-2
d_gene: TRBD1
j_gene: TRBJ2-1

CDR3nt: TGTGCCAGCAGCTTAGGGAGCGGGGACGTCAATGAGCAGTTCTTC
CDR3aa: CASSLGSGDVNEQFF
abundance: -
v_gene: TRBV7-2
d_gene: TRBD2
j_gene: TRBJ2-1

CDR3nt: TGCGCCAGCAGCTTGGGACAGGGTGAGGGCTACACCTTC
CDR3aa: CASSLGQGEGYTF
abundance: -
v_gene: TRBV5-1
d_gene: TRBD1
j_gene: TRBJ1-2

CDR3nt: TGTGCCGGCCTGGTGGCTCCGGGAATGAACACTGAAGCTTTCTTT
CDR3aa: CAGLVAPGMNTEAFF
abundance: -
v_gene: TRBV6-1
d_gene: -
j_gene: TRBJ1-1

CDR3nt: TGTGCCAGCAAGCCGCGACAAGAATCCTACGAGCAGTACTTC
CDR3aa: CASKPRQESYEQYF
abundance: -
v_gene: TRBV5-6
d_gene: -
j_gene: TRBJ2-7

CDR3nt: TGTGCCAGCAGGGGCTACAGGGGGCAACATGAAAAACTGTTTTTT
CDR3aa: CASRGYRGQHEKLFF
abundance: -
v_gene: TRBV2
d_gene: TRBD1
j_gene: TRBJ1-4

CDR3nt: TGTGCCAGCAGCTCCACCCTCGGCCCGGGAGAGACCCAGTACTTC
CDR3aa: CASSSTLGPGETQYF
abundance: -
v_gene: TRBV7-3
d_gene: -
j_gene: TRBJ2-5

CDR3nt: TGTGCCAGCAGCTTAGCGGCACAGGGCTCCTACGAGCAGTACTTC
CDR3aa: CASSLAAQGSYEQYF
abundance: -
v_gene: TRBV11-1
d_gene: -
j_gene: TRBJ2-7

CDR3nt: TGTGCCAGCAGAGGGCAGGGCACAGATACGCAGTATTTT
CDR3aa: CASRGQGTDTQYF
abundance: -
v_gene: TRBV19
d_gene: -
j_gene: TRBJ2-3

CDR3nt: TGTGCCAGCAGTGAAATATTCTGGTCAGAAGTTGAAGCTTTCTTT
CDR3aa: CASSEIFWSEVEAFF
abundance: -
v_gene: TRBV6-1
d_gene: -
j_gene: TRBJ1-1

CDR3nt: TGTGCCAGCAGCGTAGAAACTAGCGGTGGGGATACGCAGTATTTT
CDR3aa: CASSVETSGGDTQYF
abundance: -
v_gene: TRBV9
d_gene: TRBD2
j_gene: TRBJ2-3

CDR3nt: TGCGCCAGCAGCACTACAGGGGGCTGGAACTATGGCTACACCTTC
CDR3aa: CASSTTGGWNYGYTF
abundance: -
v_gene: TRBV5-1
d_gene: TRBD1
j_gene: TRBJ1-2

CDR3nt: TGTGCCTGGAGTGTAGTCCGGAATTCACCCCTCCACTTT
CDR3aa: CAWSVVRNSPLHF
abundance: -
v_gene: TRBV30
d_gene: -
j_gene: TRBJ1-6

CDR3nt: TGTGCCTCGGAGGGGGCTTTCTTT
CDR3aa: CASEGAFF
abundance: -
v_gene: TRBV19
d_gene: -
j_gene: TRBJ1-1

CDR3nt: TGTGCCAGCACCTCCCCCGGACAGGGTAACAGCTACACCTTC
CDR3aa: CASTSPGQGNSYTF
abundance: -
v_gene: TRBV5-5
d_gene: TRBD1
j_gene: TRBJ1-2

CDR3nt: TGTGCCAGCAGTTTGGGCTTCCACTATAATTCACCCCTCCACTTT
CDR3aa: CASSLGFHYNSPLHF
abundance: -
v_gene: TRBV27
d_gene: -
j_gene: TRBJ1-6

CDR3nt: TGTGCCAGCAGTTTACTTTTCCGGGAGGCGAGCTATGGCTACACCTTC
CDR3aa: CASSLLFREASYGYTF
abundance: -
v_gene: TRBV28
d_gene: -
j_gene: TRBJ1-2

CDR3nt: TGTGCCAGCAGTTTCAGGGGGCGAGCTGGAAACACCATATATTTT
CDR3aa: CASSFRGRAGNTIYF
abundance: -
v_gene: TRBV27
d_gene: TRBD1
j_gene: TRBJ1-3

CDR3nt: TGTGCCAGTAGCCCAACCGGGACAGGCGATAACTATGGCTACACCTTC
CDR3aa: CASSPTGTGDNYGYTF
abundance: -
v_gene: TRBV19
d_gene: TRBD1
j_gene: TRBJ1-2

CDR3nt: TGCGCCAGCAGCTTGGGCGTCGGGGTTTTCGGCTACACCTTC
CDR3aa: CASSLGVGVFGYTF
abundance: -
v_gene: TRBV5-1
d_gene: -
j_gene: TRBJ1-2

CDR3nt: TGTGCCAGCAGCTTTGGGGGGGTTGTAGCCGAGCAGTTCTTC
CDR3aa: CASSFGGVVAEQFF
abundance: -
v_gene: TRBV11-3
d_gene: TRBD2
j_gene: TRBJ2-1

CDR3nt: TGTGCCAGCAGCTTACGGGGAGGGGACACTGAAGCTTTCTTT
CDR3aa: CASSLRGGDTEAFF
abundance: -
v_gene: TRBV7-8
d_gene: -
j_gene: TRBJ1-1

CDR3nt: TGTGCCACCAGCAGAGAACCCGGACAGGGGGCAGGTGGCTACACCTTC
CDR3aa: CATSREPGQGAGGYTF
abundance: -
v_gene: TRBV15
d_gene: TRBD1
j_gene: TRBJ1-2

CDR3nt: TGTGCCAGCAGTTTAGGACTAGCGGGGCGCTACAATGAGCAGTTCTTC
CDR3aa: CASSLGLAGRYNEQFF
abundance: -
v_gene: TRBV28
d_gene: TRBD2
j_gene: TRBJ2-1

CDR3nt: TGTGCCAGCAGCTTAGTCGGCGGCGCCCCCCAAGAGACCCAGTACTTC
CDR3aa: CASSLVGGAPQETQYF
abundance: once
v_gene: TRBV11-1
d_gene: -
j_gene: TRBJ2-5

CDR3nt: TGTGCCAGCAGCTTCAGCCGTTCCAGCGCTGAAGCTTTCTTT
CDR3aa: CASSFSRSSAEAFF
abundance: -
v_gene: TRBV7-2
d_gene: -
j_gene: TRBJ1-1

CDR3nt: TGTGCCAGCAGCGTAGAGCCGGGGTACGAGCAGTACTTC
CDR3aa: CASSVEPGYEQYF
abundance: -
v_gene: TRBV9
d_gene: -
j_gene: TRBJ2-7

CDR3nt: TGTGCCTGTCCCGCAGGGTTGGGGGGAAACACCATATATTTT
CDR3aa: CACPAGLGGNTIYF
abundance: -
v_gene: TRBV30
d_gene: -
j_gene: TRBJ1-3

CDR3nt: TGTGCCAGCAGCTCCCGCTCGGCAGATACGCAGTATTTT
CDR3aa: CASSSRSADTQYF
abundance: few
v_gene: TRBV7-2
d_gene: -
j_gene: TRBJ2-3

CDR3nt: TGTGCCAGCAGTCCCACCAGGATTATGAACACTGAAGCTTTCTTT
CDR3aa: CASSPTRIMNTEAFF
abundance: -
v_gene: TRBV28
d_gene: -
j_gene: TRBJ1-1

CDR3nt: TGTGCCAGCAGTGTAAATGGGAGAAACATTCAGTACTTC
CDR3aa: CASSVNGRNIQYF
abundance: -
v_gene: TRBV6-5
d_gene: -
j_gene: TRBJ2-4

CDR3nt: TGTGCCAGCAGCCTCCGGAAGGGGAACACCATATATTTT
CDR3aa: CASSLRKGNTIYF
abundance: -
v_gene: TRBV5-6
d_gene: -
j_gene: TRBJ1-3

CDR3nt: TGTGCCAGCAGTGTGGAGCCCCACGAGCAGTACTTC
CDR3aa: CASSVEPHEQYF
abundance: -
v_gene: TRBV2
d_gene: -
j_gene: TRBJ2-7

CDR3nt: TGTGCCACCGGCAGGAGGATCTCCCACGAGCAGTACTTC
CDR3aa: CATGRRISHEQYF
abundance: once
v_gene: TRBV15
d_gene: -
j_gene: TRBJ2-7

CDR3nt: TGTGCCAGCAGTTTGGCCAGGGGATTTCGCGTAGGCTACACCTTC
CDR3aa: CASSLARGFRVGYTF
abundance: -
v_gene: TRBV28
d_gene: -
j_gene: TRBJ1-2

CDR3nt: TGCACCAGCAGCCCCTCTCTAGCGGGGGGGAAAAGAAGCAATGAGCAGTTCTTC
CDR3aa: CTSSPSLAGGKRSNEQFF
abundance: -
v_gene: TRBV1
d_gene: -
j_gene: TRBJ2-1

CDR3nt: TGTGCCAGCAGCCGGCCGGGTCTGAATGAGCAGTTCTTC
CDR3aa: CASSRPGLNEQFF
abundance: -
v_gene: TRBV14
d_gene: -
j_gene: TRBJ2-1